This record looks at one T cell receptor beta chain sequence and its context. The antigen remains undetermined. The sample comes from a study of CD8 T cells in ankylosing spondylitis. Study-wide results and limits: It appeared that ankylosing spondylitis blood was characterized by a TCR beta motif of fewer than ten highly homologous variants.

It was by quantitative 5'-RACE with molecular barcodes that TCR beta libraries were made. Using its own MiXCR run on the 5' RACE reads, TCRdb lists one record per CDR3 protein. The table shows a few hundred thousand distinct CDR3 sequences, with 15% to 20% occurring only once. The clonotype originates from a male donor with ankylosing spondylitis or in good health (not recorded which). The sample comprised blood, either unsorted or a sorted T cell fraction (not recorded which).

The CDR3 DNA is TGCGCCAGCAGCCCCCACAGACAGGGGGCTGGCGAGCAGTACTTC. Protein product: CASSPHRQGAGEQYF. The genes are TRBV4-3 and TRBJ2-7; 10 bases agree with TRBD1. From germline, CDR1 is LGHNA and CDR2 YSLEER. The CDR3 loop spans 15 amino acids. The V segment lost 4 bases and the J segment 6 bases; nucleotides outside the gene matches: 9.